The subject of this entry is one T cell receptor beta chain. Its antigen is not known. This CDR3 region has 14 residues. V was shortened by 5 bases and J by 1 base, with 11 bases between the two germline ends. Germline loops: CDR1 SEHNR, CDR2 FQNEAQ (reference sequence). TCRdb's copy holds only in-frame clones and misses some; the assay was immunoSEQ multiplex PCR. The table records approximately 150,000 clones, 88% of them present only once. The record originates from a study of T cell responses to AZD1222 COVID-19 vaccine. Study-level findings and limits: Elevations in Spike-specific TCR breadth and depth followed administration of two AZD1222 doses.

The V call is TRBV7-9, the J call TRBJ1-2; D perhaps matches TRBD1 (5 bases). The clonotype comes from an adult who received the MenACWY meningococcal vaccine as a control. The sample in question was peripheral blood, obtained 28 days after the second dose of the MenACWY control vaccine. DNA for the CDR3: TGTGCCAGCAGCCAGCGGGACGGTAACTATGGCTACACCTTC. It yields the protein CASSQRDGNYGYTF.